The 20 T cell receptor beta chains listed next were all sequenced from one sample in a study of T-cell reconstitution after alpha-beta-depleted transplantation in children. During its preparation, the TCRbeta library received unique molecular identifiers. MiXCR, run by TCRdb on the PCR reads, gives a single entry per CDR3 protein. The sample carries more than 400,000 distinct CDR3 sequences, over 9.5% recorded once. The sample in question was PBMCs, mostly from graft donor cells, obtained 180 days after TCRalphabeta/CD19-depleted stem cell transplant. Receptors were obtained from a female patient aged 2-9 years who had a stem cell transplant for aplastic anemia, so the T cells may come from the graft donor.

The chain couples TRBV15 to TRBJ2-1; TRBD2 matches 8 bases. V dropped 3 bases and J dropped 0; count of bases not matched to a gene: 10. Germline loops: CDR1 LNHNV, CDR2 YYDKDF (reference sequence). The length of the CDR3 is 18 residues. CDR3: CATSRGIAGRSSYNEQFF. The DNA of the CDR3 is TGTGCCACCAGCAGGGGTATAGCGGGGCGTAGCTCCTACAATGAGCAGTTCTTC.

The J gene is TRBJ2-2, the V gene TRBV18; D unresolved. CDR1 is KGHSH, CDR2 LQKENI, per germline. This CDR3 is 14 amino acids long. V was shortened by 3 bases and J by 6 bases, with 11 bases between the two germline ends. The CDR3 DNA follows: TGTGCCAGCTCACCTCGACCAGAGCCCGGGGAGCTGTTTTTT. Protein sequence: CASSPRPEPGELFF.

The V gene is TRBV11-2, the J gene TRBJ2-1; TRBD2 matches at 9 bases. Unmatched junction bases numbered 10, after V lost 3 bases and J lost 7 bases. The CDR3 sequence is 16 residues long. CDR1 is SGHAT and CDR2 is FQNNGV in the germline V gene. In DNA, the CDR3 is TGTGCCAGCAGCTTCAATCGTCTAGCGGGGATAAATGAGCAGTTCTTC. As protein: CASSFNRLAGINEQFF.

This clonotype was seen a handful of times. This chain links TRBV29-1 with TRBJ1-1; D might be TRBD1 (5 bases). V was cut by 3 bases and J by 0 bases, with 14 bases left in between. The CDR3 has 15 residues. The germline CDR1 and CDR2 sequences are SQVTM and ANQGSEA. This CDR3 is CSVDWAGSLNTEAFF. As DNA, the CDR3 is TGCAGCGTTGACTGGGCAGGGAGCTTGAACACTGAAGCTTTCTTT.

This clonotype was seen only a few times. The V call is TRBV3-1, the J call TRBJ1-1, with D hard to call. CDR3 length: 15 amino acids. Trimming pared 1 base from V and 6 bases from J, leaving 15 bases between. Germline-derived CDR1 and CDR2 are LGHDT and YNNKEL (reference sequence). The CDR3, as DNA: TGTGCCAGCAGCCAAGTCCTTATTTCTGGAGCTGAAGCTTTCTTT. This encodes CASSQVLISGAEAFF.

This chain joins TRBV20-1 and TRBJ2-3; no firm D call. V shed 4 bases and J shed 4 bases, with 6 bases lying between them. This CDR3 spans 11 amino acids. Germline V gene sequence: CDR1 DFQATT, CDR2 SNEGSKA (reference sequence). The CDR3, as DNA: TGCAGTGCTAATTCGGCAGATACGCAGTATTTT. Protein: CSANSADTQYF.

This clonotype was recorded only once. The junction departs from germline at one end; a sequencing error may be responsible. V and J are TRBV6-1 and TRBJ2-2; maybe TRBD2 (6 bases). Germline CDR1 MNHNS, CDR2 SASEGT. The CDR3 contains 13 residues. The CDR3 DNA reads TGTGCCAGCAGCAAGAAACACACCGGGGGGCTGTTTTTT. Amino acids: CASSKKHTGGLFF.

In its sample, this clonotype was seen a few times. The J gene is TRBJ2-1, the V gene TRBV14, with 7 bases identical to TRBD2. Germline V lookup: CDR1 SGHDN, CDR2 FVKESK. CDR3 length equals 18 residues. The trim removed 1 base at V and 5 bases at J, leaving 14 bases unmatched. The CDR3 coding sequence is TGTGCCAGCAGCCAAGTAAAGCGGGAAAGCTCCGGAAACAATGAGCAGTTCTTC. As protein: CASSQVKRESSGNNEQFF.

This clonotype was observed a handful of times. This chain links TRBV9 with TRBJ1-1, with a tentative D call TRBD1 (6 bases). Germline CDR1 SGDLS, CDR2 YYNGEE. The CDR3 length is 18 residues. V shed 0 bases and J shed 2 bases, with 20 bases lying between them. The DNA of the CDR3 is TGTGCCAGCAGCGTAGGTTTGGGAGGGGGGCTTCCTAACACTGAAGCTTTCTTT. It encodes CASSVGLGGGLPNTEAFF.

The table lists this clonotype with a few counts. This rearrangement joins TRBV12-3 or TRBV12-4 to TRBJ2-5; no reliable D call. The CDR3 has 13 amino acids. Trimming pared 6 bases from V and 5 bases from J, leaving 13 bases between. The CDR3 DNA is TGTGCCAGCAGCCCCCGGGCTAAGGAGACCCAGTACTTC. This sequence encodes CASSPRAKETQYF.

The gene calls are TRBV28 and TRBJ1-3; TRBD1 matches at 7 bases. The germline CDR1 and CDR2 sequences are MDHEN and SYDVKM. After removal of 2 bases from V and 1 base from J, the junction contained 5 bases not matched to a gene. The CDR3 is 16 residues long. The CDR3 reads CASSLGGQISGNTIYF. Here the CDR3 DNA reads TGTGCCAGCAGTTTAGGGGGACAGATTTCTGGAAACACCATATATTTT.

The chain combines TRBV19 with TRBJ2-7; 8 nucleotides align to TRBD2. J lost 2 bases, V lost 2 bases, and 2 bases had no gene match. This CDR3 has 14 residues. Germline V gene sequence: CDR1 LNHDA, CDR2 SQIVND (reference sequence). The CDR3 spells CASSISGGAYEQYF. Here the CDR3 DNA reads TGTGCCAGTAGTATATCGGGGGGGGCCTACGAGCAGTACTTC. Drawing the rest from reference TRBV19 and TRBJ2-7, the complete variable domain is DGGITQSPKYLFRKEGQNVTLSCEQNLNHDAMYWYRQDPGQGLRLIYYSQIVNDFQKGDIAEGYSVSREKKESFPLTVTSAQKNPTAFYLCASSISGGAYEQYFGPGTRLTVT.

This clonotype showed up just a few times. V and J are TRBV15 and TRBJ2-5, with 9 bases fitting TRBD2. The trim removed 1 base at V and 5 bases at J, leaving 5 bases unmatched. The CDR3 consists of 15 residues. Germline-derived CDR1 and CDR2 are LNHNV and YYDKDF (reference sequence). Here the CDR3 reads CATSRGVAGDETQYF. The CDR3 DNA is TGTGCCACCAGCAGAGGCGTAGCGGGAGACGAGACCCAGTACTTC.

This clonotype occurred a few times. The V and J genes are TRBV7-9 and TRBJ2-7, with 8 bases fitting TRBD2. Germline V gene lookup returns CDR1 SEHNR and CDR2 FQNEAQ (reference sequence). The CDR3 length is 16 residues. The V and J ends lost 5 bases and 3 bases, in that order; junction bases with no gene match: 12. CDR3 nucleotides: TGTGCCAGCAGCCGACGAGGACTAGCAGTGGACTACGAGCAGTACTTC. Translation: CASSRRGLAVDYEQYF.

This clonotype was seen only a few times. This chain connects TRBV15 to TRBJ2-4, with TRBD2 identical over 7 bases. The germline V gene encodes CDR1 LNHNV and CDR2 YYDKDF (reference sequence). The CDR3 runs to 16 residues. V was clipped by 0 bases and J by 8 bases; unmatched bases: 10. The CDR3 loop reads CATSRERVPAGDIQYF. CDR3 bases: TGTGCCACCAGCAGAGAGCGAGTCCCCGCGGGGGACATTCAGTACTTC. The full variable domain, rest sourced from reference TRBV15 and TRBJ2-4, is DAMVIQNPRYQVTQFGKPVTLSCSQTLNHNVMYWYQQKSSQAPKLLFHYYDKDFNNEADTPDNFQSRRPNTSFCFLDIRSPGLGDTAMYLCATSRERVPAGDIQYFGAGTRLSVL.

This clonotype was recorded a few times. The chain employs TRBV7-9 and TRBJ1-5; tentatively, D is TRBD1 (6 bases). Germline CDR1 SEHNR, CDR2 FQNEAQ (reference sequence). This CDR3 has 12 residues. Between the trimmed V and J ends, which lost 5 bases and 9 bases, there was a span of 11 bases. The CDR3 DNA is TGTGCCAGCAGCCCCAGGGGTGCGCCCCAGCATTTT. Protein product: CASSPRGAPQHF.

V usage is TRBV7-2 and J usage is TRBJ2-1; TRBD2 matches at 13 bases. The CDR3 runs 14 residues. Looked up from germline, CDR1 is SGHTA and CDR2 is FQGNSA. With 5 bases clipped from V and 9 bases from J, the junction kept 4 bases outside the gene matches. The CDR3 region is CASSPGLAGSEQFF. CDR3 coding DNA: TGTGCCAGCAGCCCGGGACTAGCGGGAAGTGAGCAGTTCTTC.

The gene calls are TRBV6-2 or TRBV6-3 and TRBJ2-7; a weak D match, TRBD2 (5 bases). The CDR3 is made up of 15 amino acids. Trimming stripped 6 bases from V and 0 bases from J, with 15 bases between. From germline, CDR1 is MNHEY and CDR2 SVGEGT. The CDR3 spells CASSVRELYSYEQYF. The CDR3 DNA reads as TGTGCCAGCAGCGTAAGGGAGCTCTACTCCTACGAGCAGTACTTC.

This clonotype was seen only a few times. This sequence joins TRBV7-2 and TRBJ2-3; D is ambiguous. Between the trimmed V and J ends, which lost 2 bases and 2 bases, there was a span of 8 bases. Germline V gene data show CDR1 as SGHTA and CDR2 as FQGNSA. This CDR3 is 14 amino acids long. CDR3 bases: TGTGCCAGCAGCTTAATGGCCCACACAGATACGCAGTATTTT. Encoded protein: CASSLMAHTDTQYF.

The V gene is TRBV7-2, the J gene TRBJ2-3; D perhaps matches TRBD1 (5 bases). Germline CDR1 reads SGHTA; CDR2 reads FQGNSA. Trimming left V 6 bases short and J 0 bases short, with 10 bases between. The CDR3 consists of 14 residues. In DNA, the CDR3 is TGTGCCAGCAGAGGGGTGACTAGCACAGATACGCAGTATTTT. It yields the protein CASRGVTSTDTQYF.